This T cell receptor beta chain originates from a study of blood T cell repertoires in COVID-19. Study details: The United States, Italy and Spain were the sources of the acute and convalescent COVID-19 samples. PBMCs, B-cell-depleted T cells, or T cells were the source of the cDNA or gDNA that made up the material.

Patients of the Seattle cohort, enrolled during active infection, were followed longitudinally. Original processing notes: How many nucleated cells were present was estimated from reference gene primer amplification. The protocol was immunoSEQ multiplex PCR, while the TCRdb copy is restricted to in-frame clones and leaves out a portion. D and trimming were read from the DNA, whereas the V and J calls and clone size are those reported in that table. The sample consists of almost 95,000 clones, around 88% of them appearing once. With 0 bases removed from V and 10 bases from J, the gap between germline ends came to 12 bases. This CDR3 is built from 12 residues. Germline V lookup: CDR1 GTSNPN, CDR2 SVGIG (reference sequence).

The rearrangement links TRBV30 to TRBJ1-1, with D hard to call. Sequenced input: peripheral blood. The receptor comes from a woman aged 55-69 years with COVID-19, enrolled during active disease. In DNA, the CDR3 is TGTGCCTGGAGTGTAGCAAGTCGGGGAGCTTTCTTT. Translating gives CAWSVASRGAFF.